The clone carrying this T cell receptor (beta chain) was seen at least ten times. The CDR3 spans 12 residues. V shed 1 base and J shed 2 bases, with 0 bases lying between them. Germline V CDR1 and CDR2: MGHRA, YSYEKL. Amplification of TCR beta CDR3 regions used RNA transcripts. An opening RT-PCR round employed HTBI primers and preceded a second-round multiplex PCR. TCRdb independently ran MiXCR on the multiplex PCR reads; one entry per CDR3 protein. The data contain about 390,000 distinct CDR3 sequences, roughly 17% of them seen just once; the ten biggest clones take up roughly 2.3%. This record comes from a study of Graves' ophthalmopathy and Graves' hyperthyroidism. The overall study: There was a collection of peripheral blood at initial diagnosis, before any treatment.

Only newly diagnosed hyperthyroidism patients aged 18 to 65, with under 2 months' duration, were enrolled. This chain joins TRBV4-1 and TRBJ1-3; D remains unclear. Sequencing input: peripheral blood. The receptor's source is an adult woman with stable Graves' hyperthyroidism. The CDR3 sequence is CASSQAGNTIYF. In nucleotides, the CDR3 is TGCGCCAGCAGCCAAGCTGGAAACACCATATATTTT.